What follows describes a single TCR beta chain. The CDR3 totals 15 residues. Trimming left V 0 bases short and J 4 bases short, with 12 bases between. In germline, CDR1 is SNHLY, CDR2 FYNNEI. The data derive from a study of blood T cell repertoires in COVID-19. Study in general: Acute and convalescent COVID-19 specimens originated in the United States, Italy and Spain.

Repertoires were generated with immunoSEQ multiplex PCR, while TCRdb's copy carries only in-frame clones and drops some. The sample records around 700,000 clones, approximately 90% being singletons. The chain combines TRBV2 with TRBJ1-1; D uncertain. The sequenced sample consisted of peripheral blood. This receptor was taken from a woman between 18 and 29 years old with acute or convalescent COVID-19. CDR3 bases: TGTGCCAGCAGTGAAGCCGCGGGAATGGGCACTGAAGCTTTCTTT. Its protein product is CASSEAAGMGTEAFF.